The entry below describes one TCR beta chain. The target antigen is unknown. The entry originates in a study of vaccination and CD4 T cells after COVID-19. Overall study context: SARS-CoV-2 was confirmed by nasal swab PCR; disease was mild in fewer than 10, severe in one. General study results and limits: A nonsignificant median increase from approximately 21 to 40 SARS-CoV-2-reactive clonotypes was observed.

Noted treatment: approximately 11-day PBMC culture with coronavirus spike peptide pools or control peptides (ViraFEST assay). The culture of around 2 million PBMCs per well included 10 IU/ml IL-2 and about 9.8 ug/ml peptide pools. At both days 3 and 7, half the medium was replaced with fresh IL-2 medium. At the Johns Hopkins FTIC core, DNA taken from cultured CD4+ T cells was sequenced by way of the Oncomine TCR Beta short-read assay. Each CDR3 protein gets one entry after TCRdb re-called the PCR reads with MiXCR. The table shows fewer than 13,000 distinct CDR3 sequences, with about a third occurring only once. Trimming pared 6 bases from V and 0 bases from J, leaving 14 bases between. Looked up from germline, CDR1 is SQVTM and CDR2 is ANQGSEA. The CDR3 length is 14 residues.

Sample: CD4+ T cells from blood, cultured in vitro. The origin of this receptor is a human donor who had recovered from COVID-19. The rearrangement uses TRBV29-1 and TRBJ1-1, with a weak D call TRBD1 (5 bases). The CDR3 DNA sequence: TGCAGCGTCCAACGGGGGGGGGTGAACACTGAAGCTTTCTTT. This codes for CSVQRGGVNTEAFF.